Described below is a single TCR beta chain sequence and its context. Germline V lookup: CDR1 SQVTM, CDR2 ANQGSEA. This CDR3 contains 14 residues. Unmatched junction bases numbered 5, after V lost 1 base and J lost 5 bases. The data were produced by immunoSEQ multiplex PCR, yet TCRdb's version contains in-frame clones alone and is incomplete. The sample includes 70,000 or so clones, around four fifths of them seen just once. This sample was included in a study of a mutant IDH1 vaccine in newly diagnosed glioma. Stated time point: baseline, week 1 (first vaccination visit). As to treatment: pre-vaccination baseline after standard-of-care therapy.

The sequencing here drew on peripheral blood mononuclear cells (PBMCs), taken from a glioma patient treated with radiotherapy, temozolomide or both. The V call is TRBV29-1, the J call TRBJ2-3; 8 positions agree with TRBD1. This receptor was taken from a woman between 18 and 29 years old with glioma. Some clones in this sample may be carry-over from other donors' samples. CDR3 loop: CSVEGTGRGDTQYF. DNA of the CDR3: TGCAGCGTTGAAGGGACAGGGAGAGGAGATACGCAGTATTTT.